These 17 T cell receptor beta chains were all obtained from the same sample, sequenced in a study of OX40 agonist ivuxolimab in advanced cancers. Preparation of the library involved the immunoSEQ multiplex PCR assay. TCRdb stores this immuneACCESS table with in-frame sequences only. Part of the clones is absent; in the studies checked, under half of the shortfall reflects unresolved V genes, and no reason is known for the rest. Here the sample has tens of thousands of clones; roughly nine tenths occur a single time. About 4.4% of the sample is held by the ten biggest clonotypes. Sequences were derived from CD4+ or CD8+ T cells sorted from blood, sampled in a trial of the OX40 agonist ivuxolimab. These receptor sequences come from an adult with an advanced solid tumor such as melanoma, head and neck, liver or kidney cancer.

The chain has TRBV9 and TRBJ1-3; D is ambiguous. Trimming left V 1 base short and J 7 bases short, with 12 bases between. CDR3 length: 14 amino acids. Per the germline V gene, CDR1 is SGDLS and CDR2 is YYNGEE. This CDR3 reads CASSVLGNSNTIYF. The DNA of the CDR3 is TGTGCCAGCAGCGTATTGGGAAATAGTAACACCATATATTTT. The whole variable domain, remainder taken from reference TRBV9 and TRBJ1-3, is DSGVTQTPKHLITATGQRVTLRCSPRSGDLSVYWYQQSLDQGLQFLIQYYNGEERAKGNILERFSAQQFPDLHSELNLSSLELGDSALYFCASSVLGNSNTIYFGEGSWLTVV.

The CDR3 here is CASSEGEEGRSPLHF. CDR3 sequence (DNA): TGTGCCAGCAGTGAAGGTGAGGAGGGCCGCTCACCCCTCCACTTT. The gene calls are TRBV6-4 and TRBJ1-6, with no clear D. Germline CDR1 and CDR2: MRHNA and SNTAGT. The CDR3 is 15 amino acids. V was clipped by 3 bases and J by 10 bases, with 16 bases between them.

The CDR3 here is CASSSSTESGRWNTEAFF. The CDR3 DNA reads TGTGCCAGCAGCTCTTCTACTGAATCGGGACGATGGAACACTGAAGCTTTCTTT. The rearrangement joins TRBV9 to TRBJ1-1; a possible D gene is TRBD1 (5 bases). Trimming shortened V by 4 bases and J by 1 base, and 23 bases separated the two germline ends. Looked up from germline, CDR1 is SGDLS and CDR2 is YYNGEE. The CDR3 length is 18 residues.

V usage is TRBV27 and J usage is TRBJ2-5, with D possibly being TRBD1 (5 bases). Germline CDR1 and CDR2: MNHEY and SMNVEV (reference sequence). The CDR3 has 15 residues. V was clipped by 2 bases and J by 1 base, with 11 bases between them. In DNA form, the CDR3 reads TGTGCCAGCAGTTTAGGCAGGGCTCTCCAAGAGACCCAGTACTTC. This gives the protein CASSLGRALQETQYF.

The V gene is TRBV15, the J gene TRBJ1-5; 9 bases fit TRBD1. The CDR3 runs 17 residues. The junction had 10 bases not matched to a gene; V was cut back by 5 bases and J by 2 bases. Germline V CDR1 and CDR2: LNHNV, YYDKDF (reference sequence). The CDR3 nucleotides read TGTGCCACCAGCGGGCCCAACAGGGGGCCGGGCAATCAGCCCCAGCATTTT. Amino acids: CATSGPNRGPGNQPQHF.

The CDR3 bases are TGTGCCAGCAGTTTGACAGGCACTAATGAAAAACTGTTTTTT. Encoded protein: CASSLTGTNEKLFF. The V call is TRBV27, the J call TRBJ1-4; maybe TRBD1 (6 bases). Trimming left V 3 bases short and J 2 bases short, with 7 bases between. CDR3 length: 14 amino acids. Germline lookup yields CDR1 MNHEY and CDR2 SMNVEV (reference sequence).

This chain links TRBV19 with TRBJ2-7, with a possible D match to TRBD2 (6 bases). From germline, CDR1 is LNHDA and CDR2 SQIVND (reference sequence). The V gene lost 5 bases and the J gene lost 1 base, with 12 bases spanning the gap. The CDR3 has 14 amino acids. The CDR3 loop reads CASSGRDGSYEQYF. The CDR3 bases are TGTGCCAGTAGTGGGCGGGACGGATCCTACGAGCAGTACTTC.

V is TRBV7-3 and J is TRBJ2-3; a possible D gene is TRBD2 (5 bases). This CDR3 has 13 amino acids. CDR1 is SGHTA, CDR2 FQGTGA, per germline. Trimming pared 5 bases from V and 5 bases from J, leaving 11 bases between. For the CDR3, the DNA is TGTGCCAGCAGCCCCGGACTCCAAGATACGCAGTATTTT. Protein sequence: CASSPGLQDTQYF. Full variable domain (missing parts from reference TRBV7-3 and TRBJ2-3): GAGVSQTPSNKVTEKGKYVELRCDPISGHTALYWYRQSLGQGPEFLIYFQGTGAADDSGLPNDRFFAVRPEGSVSTLKIQRTERGDSAVYLCASSPGLQDTQYFGPGTRLTVL.

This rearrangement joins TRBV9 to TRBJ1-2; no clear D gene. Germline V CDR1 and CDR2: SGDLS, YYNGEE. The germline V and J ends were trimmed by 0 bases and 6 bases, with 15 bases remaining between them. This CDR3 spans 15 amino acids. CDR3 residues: CASSVATGSSDGYTF. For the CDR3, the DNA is TGTGCCAGCAGCGTAGCTACCGGGTCGTCCGATGGCTACACCTTC.

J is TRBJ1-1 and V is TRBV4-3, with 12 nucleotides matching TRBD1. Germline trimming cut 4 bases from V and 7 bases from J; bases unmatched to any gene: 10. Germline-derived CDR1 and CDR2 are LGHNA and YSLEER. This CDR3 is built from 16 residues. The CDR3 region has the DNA TGCGCCAGCAGCCCTTTTCCCGGGACAGGGGGCGGTGAAGCTTTCTTT. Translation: CASSPFPGTGGGEAFF.

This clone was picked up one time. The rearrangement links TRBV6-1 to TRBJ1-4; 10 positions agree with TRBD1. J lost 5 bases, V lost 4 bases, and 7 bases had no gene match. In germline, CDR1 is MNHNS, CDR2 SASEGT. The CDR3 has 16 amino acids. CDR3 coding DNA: TGTGCCAGCAGTGCCAGTGTGGGACAGGGGAATGAAAAACTGTTTTTT. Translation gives CASSASVGQGNEKLFF.

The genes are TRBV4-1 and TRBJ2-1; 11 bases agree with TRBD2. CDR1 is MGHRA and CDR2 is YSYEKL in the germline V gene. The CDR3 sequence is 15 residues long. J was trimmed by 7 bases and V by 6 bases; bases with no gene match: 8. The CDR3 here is CASRETSGRINEQFF. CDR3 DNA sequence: TGCGCCAGCAGGGAAACTAGCGGGAGAATAAATGAGCAGTTCTTC.

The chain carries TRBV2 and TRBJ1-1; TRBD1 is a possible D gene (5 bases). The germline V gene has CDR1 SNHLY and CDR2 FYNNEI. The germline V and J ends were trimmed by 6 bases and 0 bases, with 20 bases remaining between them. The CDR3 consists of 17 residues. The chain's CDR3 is CASRFQGYSTMNTEAFF. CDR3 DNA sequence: TGTGCCAGCAGATTCCAGGGATATAGCACTATGAACACTGAAGCTTTCTTT.

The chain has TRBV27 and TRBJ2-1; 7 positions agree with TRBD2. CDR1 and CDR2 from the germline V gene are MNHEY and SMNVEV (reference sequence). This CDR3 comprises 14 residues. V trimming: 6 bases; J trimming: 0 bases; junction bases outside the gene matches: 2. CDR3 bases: TGTGCCAGCAGCGGGGGGAGCTCCTACAATGAGCAGTTCTTC. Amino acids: CASSGGSSYNEQFF.

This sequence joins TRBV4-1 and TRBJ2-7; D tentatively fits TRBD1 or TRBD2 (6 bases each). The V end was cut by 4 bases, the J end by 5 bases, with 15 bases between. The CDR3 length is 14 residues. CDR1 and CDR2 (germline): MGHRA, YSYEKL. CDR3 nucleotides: TGCGCCAGCAGCCCCCGGGGGCGGACGAACGAGCAGTACGTC. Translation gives CASSPRGRTNEQYV.

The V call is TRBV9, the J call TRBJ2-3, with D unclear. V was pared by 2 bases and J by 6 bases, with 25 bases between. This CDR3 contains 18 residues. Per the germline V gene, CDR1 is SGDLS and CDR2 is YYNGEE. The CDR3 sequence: CASSVSPGIENRIDTQYF. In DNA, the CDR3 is TGTGCCAGCAGCGTCTCACCAGGCATAGAGAACCGGATCGATACGCAGTATTTT.

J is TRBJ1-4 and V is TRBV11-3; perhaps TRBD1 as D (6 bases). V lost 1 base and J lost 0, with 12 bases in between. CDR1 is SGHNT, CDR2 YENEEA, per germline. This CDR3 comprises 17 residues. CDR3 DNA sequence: TGTGCCAGCAGCTTAGTTCGGGGGGCGTCAACTAATGAAAAACTGTTTTTT. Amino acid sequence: CASSLVRGASTNEKLFF.